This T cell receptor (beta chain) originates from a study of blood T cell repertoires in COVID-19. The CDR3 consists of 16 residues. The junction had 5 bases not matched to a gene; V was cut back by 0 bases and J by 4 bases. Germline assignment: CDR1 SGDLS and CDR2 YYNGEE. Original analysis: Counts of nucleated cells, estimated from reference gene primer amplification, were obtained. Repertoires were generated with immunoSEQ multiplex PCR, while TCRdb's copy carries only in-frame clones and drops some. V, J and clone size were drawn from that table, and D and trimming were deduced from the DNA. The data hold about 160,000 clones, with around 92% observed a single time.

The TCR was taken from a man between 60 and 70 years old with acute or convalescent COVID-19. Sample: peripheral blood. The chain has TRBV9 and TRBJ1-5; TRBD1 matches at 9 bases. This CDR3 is CASSVGGQGPNQPQHF. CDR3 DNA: TGTGCCAGCAGCGTAGGGGGACAGGGTCCGAATCAGCCCCAGCATTTT.